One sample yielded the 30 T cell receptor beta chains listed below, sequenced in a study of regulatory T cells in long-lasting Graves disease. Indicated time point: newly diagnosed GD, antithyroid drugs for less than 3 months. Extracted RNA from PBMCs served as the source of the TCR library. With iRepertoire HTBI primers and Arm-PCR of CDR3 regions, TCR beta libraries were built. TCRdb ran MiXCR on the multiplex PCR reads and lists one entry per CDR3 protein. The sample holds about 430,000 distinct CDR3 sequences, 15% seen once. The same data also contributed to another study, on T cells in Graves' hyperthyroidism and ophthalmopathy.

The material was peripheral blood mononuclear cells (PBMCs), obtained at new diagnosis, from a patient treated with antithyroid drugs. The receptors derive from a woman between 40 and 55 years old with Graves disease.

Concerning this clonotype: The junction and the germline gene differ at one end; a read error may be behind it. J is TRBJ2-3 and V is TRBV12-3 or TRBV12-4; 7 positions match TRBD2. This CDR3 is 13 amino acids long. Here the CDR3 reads CASSGTVADTQYF. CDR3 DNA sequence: TGCGCCAGCAGCGGGACTGTCGCAGATACGCAGTATTTT.

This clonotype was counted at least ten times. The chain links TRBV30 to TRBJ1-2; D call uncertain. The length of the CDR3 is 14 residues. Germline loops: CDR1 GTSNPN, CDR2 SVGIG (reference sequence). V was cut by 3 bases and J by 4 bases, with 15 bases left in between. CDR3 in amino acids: CAWSWGGSGYGYTF. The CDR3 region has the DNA TGTGCCTGGAGCTGGGGTGGCAGTGGCTATGGCTACACCTTC.

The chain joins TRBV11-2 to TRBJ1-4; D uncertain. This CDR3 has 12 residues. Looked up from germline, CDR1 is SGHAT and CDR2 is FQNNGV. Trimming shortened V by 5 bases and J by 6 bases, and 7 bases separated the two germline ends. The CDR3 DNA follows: TGTGCCAGCAGCGTAAGGGATGAAAAACTGTTTTTT. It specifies CASSVRDEKLFF.

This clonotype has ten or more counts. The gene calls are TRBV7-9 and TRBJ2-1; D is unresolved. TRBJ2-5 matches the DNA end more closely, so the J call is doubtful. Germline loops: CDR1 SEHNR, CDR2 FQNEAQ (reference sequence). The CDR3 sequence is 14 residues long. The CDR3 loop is CASSLASVGETQYF. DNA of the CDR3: TGTGCCAGCAGCTTGGCGTCGGTTGGGGAGACCCAGTACTTC.

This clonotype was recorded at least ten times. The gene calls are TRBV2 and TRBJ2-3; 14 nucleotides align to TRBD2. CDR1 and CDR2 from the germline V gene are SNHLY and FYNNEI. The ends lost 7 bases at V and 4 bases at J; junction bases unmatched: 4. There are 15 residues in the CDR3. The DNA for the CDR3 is TGTGCCAGCACTGGGACTAGCGGGAGTGCAGATACGCAGTATTTT. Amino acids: CASTGTSGSADTQYF.

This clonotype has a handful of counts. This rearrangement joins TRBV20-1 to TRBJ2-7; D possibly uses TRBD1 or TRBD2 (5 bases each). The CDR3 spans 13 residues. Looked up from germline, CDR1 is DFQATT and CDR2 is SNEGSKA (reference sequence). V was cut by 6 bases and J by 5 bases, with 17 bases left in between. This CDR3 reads CSAKGRATDEQYF. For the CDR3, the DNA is TGCAGTGCCAAGGGACGAGCCACAGACGAGCAGTACTTC.

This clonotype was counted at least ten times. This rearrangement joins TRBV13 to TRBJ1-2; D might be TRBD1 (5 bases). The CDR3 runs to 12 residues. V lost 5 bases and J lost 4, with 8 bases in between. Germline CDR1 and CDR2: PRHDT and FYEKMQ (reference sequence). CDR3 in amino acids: CASSPGSYGYTF. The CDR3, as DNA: TGTGCCAGCAGCCCAGGGAGCTATGGCTACACCTTC. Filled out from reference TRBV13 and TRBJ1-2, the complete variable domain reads AAGVIQSPRHLIKEKRETATLKCYPIPRHDTVYWYQQGPGQDPQFLISFYEKMQSDKGSIPDRFSAQQFSDYHSELNMSSLELGDSALYFCASSPGSYGYTFGSGTRLTVV.

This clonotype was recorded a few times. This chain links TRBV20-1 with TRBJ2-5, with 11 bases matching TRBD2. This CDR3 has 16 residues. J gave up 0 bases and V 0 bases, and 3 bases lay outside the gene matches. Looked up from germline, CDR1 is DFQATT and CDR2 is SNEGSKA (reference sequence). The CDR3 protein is CSARDPSGGYQETQYF. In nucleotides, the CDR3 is TGCAGTGCTAGAGACCCTAGCGGGGGGTACCAAGAGACCCAGTACTTC.

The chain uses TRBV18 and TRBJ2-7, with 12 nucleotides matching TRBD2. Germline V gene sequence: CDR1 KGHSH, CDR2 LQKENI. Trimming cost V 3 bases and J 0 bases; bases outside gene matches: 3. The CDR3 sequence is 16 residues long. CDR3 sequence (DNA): TGTGCCAGCTCACCGGAGACTAGCGGGAGCTCCTACGAGCAGTACTTC. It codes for CASSPETSGSSYEQYF.

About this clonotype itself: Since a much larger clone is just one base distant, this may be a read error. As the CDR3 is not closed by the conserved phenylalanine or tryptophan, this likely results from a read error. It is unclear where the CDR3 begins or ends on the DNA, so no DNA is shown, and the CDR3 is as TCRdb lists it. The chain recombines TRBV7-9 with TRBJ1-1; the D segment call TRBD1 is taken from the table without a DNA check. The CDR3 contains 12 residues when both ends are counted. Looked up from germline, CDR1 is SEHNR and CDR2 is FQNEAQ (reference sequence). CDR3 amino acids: CASSEGVTEALL.

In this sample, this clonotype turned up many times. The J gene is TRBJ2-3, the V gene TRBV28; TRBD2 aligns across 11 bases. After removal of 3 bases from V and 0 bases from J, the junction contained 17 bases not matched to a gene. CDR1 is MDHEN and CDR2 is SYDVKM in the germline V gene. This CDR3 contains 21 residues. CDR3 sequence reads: CASSFSRSGTSGGGSTDTQYF. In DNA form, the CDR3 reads TGTGCCAGCAGTTTTTCGCGTTCCGGGACTAGCGGAGGTGGGAGCACAGATACGCAGTATTTT.

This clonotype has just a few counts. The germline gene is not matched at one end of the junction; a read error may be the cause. The CDR3 reads CASSEVRGSYEQHF. CDR3 nucleotide sequence: TGCGCCAGCAGTGAAGTCAGGGGGTCCTACGAGCAGCACTTC. The chain uses TRBV10-1 and TRBJ2-7; 7 bases map to TRBD1. This CDR3 is built from 14 residues. Germline V gene data show CDR1 as WNHNN and CDR2 as SYGVQD (reference sequence).

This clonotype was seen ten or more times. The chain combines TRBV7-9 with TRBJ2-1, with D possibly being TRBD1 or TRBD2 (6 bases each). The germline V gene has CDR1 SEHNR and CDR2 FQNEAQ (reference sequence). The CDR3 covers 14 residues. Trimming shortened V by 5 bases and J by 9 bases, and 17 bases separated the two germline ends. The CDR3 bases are TGTGCCAGCAGCCCTCTTCACGGGGGCAGTGAGCAGTTCTTC. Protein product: CASSPLHGGSEQFF.

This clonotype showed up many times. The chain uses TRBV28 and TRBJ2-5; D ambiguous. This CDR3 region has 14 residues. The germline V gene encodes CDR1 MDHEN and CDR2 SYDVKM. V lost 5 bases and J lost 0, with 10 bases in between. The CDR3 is CASSGLVYQETQYF. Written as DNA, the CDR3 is TGTGCCAGCAGTGGGCTGGTGTACCAAGAGACCCAGTACTTC.

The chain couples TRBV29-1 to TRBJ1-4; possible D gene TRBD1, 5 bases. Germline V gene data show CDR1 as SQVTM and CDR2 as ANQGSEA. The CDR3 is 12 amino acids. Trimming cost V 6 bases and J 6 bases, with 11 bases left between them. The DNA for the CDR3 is TGCAGCGTATGCAGGGAAGATGAAAAACTGTTTTTT. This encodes CSVCREDEKLFF.

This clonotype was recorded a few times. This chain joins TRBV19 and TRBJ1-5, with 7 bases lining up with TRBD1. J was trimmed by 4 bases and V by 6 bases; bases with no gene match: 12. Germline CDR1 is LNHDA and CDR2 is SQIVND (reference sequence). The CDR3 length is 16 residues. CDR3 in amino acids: CASSLRQGNSNQPQHF. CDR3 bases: TGTGCCAGTAGCCTGAGACAGGGAAATTCGAATCAGCCCCAGCATTTT.

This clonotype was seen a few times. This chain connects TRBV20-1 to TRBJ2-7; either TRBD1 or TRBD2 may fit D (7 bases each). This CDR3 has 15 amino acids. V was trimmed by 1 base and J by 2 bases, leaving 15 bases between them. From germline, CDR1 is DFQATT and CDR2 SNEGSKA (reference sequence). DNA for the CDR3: TGCAGTGCTAGAGGGGAGGCAGGGGGGGCCTACGAGCAGTACTTC. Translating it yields CSARGEAGGAYEQYF.

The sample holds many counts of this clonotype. CDR3 nucleotides: TGTGCCAGCAGCGCGACAGGGGGCGGATATGGCAATGAGCAGTTCTTC. Translated: CASSATGGGYGNEQFF. The chain joins TRBV11-2 to TRBJ2-1; 10 positions agree with TRBD1. The junction had 10 bases not matched to a gene; V was cut back by 5 bases and J by 6 bases. CDR1 is SGHAT and CDR2 is FQNNGV in the germline V gene. This CDR3 spans 16 amino acids.

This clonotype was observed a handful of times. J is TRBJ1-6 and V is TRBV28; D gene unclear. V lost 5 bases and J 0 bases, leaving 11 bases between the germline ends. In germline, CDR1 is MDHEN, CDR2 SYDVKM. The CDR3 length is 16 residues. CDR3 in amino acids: CASSRTASSYNSPLHF. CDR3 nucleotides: TGTGCCAGCAGTCGGACGGCGAGCTCCTATAATTCACCCCTCCACTTT. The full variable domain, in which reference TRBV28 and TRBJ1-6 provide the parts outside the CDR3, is DVKVTQSSRYLVKRTGEKVFLECVQDMDHENMFWYRQDPGLGLRLIYFSYDVKMKEKGDIPEGYSVSREKKERFSLILESASTNQTSMYLCASSRTASSYNSPLHFGNGTRLTVT.

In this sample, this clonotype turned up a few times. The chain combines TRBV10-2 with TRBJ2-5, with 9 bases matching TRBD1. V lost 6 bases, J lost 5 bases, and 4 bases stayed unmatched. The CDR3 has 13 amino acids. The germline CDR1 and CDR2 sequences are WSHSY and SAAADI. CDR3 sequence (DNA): TGCGCCAGCAGGGGGACAGGGACGGAGACCCAGTACTTC. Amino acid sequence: CASRGTGTETQYF.

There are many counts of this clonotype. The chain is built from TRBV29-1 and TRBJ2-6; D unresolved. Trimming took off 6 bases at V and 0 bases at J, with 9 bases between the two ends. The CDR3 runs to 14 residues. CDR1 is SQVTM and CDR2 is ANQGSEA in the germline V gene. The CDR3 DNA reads TGCAGCGTCCACGAAAGCTCTGGGGCCAACGTCCTGACTTTC. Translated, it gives CSVHESSGANVLTF.

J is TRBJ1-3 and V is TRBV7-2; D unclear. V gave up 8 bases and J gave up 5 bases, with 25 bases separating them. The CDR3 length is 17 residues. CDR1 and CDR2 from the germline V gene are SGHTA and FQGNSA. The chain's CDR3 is CASRRRRRKLRRNTIYF. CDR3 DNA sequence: TGTGCCAGCCGGCGCCGCCGGAGGAAATTAAGGAGAAACACCATATATTTT. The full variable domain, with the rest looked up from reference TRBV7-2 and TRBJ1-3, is GAGVSQSPSNKVTEKGKDVELRCDPISGHTALYWYRQSLGQGLEFLIYFQGNSAPDKSGLPSDRFSAERTGGSVSTLTIQRTQQEDSAVYLCASRRRRRKLRRNTIYFGEGSWLTVV.

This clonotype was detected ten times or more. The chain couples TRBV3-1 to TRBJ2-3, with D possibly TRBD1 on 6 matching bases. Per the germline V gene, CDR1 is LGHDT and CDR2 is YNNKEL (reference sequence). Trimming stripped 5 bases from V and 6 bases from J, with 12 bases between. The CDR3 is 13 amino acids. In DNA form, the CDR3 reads TGTGCCAGCAGCTTCGGACAGACTGATACGCAGTATTTT. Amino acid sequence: CASSFGQTDTQYF.

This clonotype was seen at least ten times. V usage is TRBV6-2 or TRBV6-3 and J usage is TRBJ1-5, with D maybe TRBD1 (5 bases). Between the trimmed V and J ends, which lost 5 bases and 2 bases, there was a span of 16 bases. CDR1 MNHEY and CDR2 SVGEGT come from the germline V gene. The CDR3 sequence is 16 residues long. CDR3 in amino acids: CASSRSGAWGNQPQHF. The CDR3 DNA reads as TGTGCCAGCAGTCGTTCCGGGGCTTGGGGCAATCAGCCCCAGCATTTT.

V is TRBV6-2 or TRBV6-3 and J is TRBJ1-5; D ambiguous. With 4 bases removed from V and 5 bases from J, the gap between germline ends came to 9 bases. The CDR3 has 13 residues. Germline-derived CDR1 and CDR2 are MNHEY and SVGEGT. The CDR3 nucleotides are TGTGCCAGCAGTTTACAAAGACATCAGCCCCAGCATTTT. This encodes CASSLQRHQPQHF.

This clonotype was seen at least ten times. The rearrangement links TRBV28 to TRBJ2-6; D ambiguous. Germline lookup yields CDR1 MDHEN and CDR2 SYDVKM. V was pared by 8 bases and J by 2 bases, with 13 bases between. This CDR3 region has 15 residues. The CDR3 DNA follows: TGTGCCAGCGCCCTCCACCCCCCTGGGGCCAACGTCCTGACTTTC. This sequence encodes CASALHPPGANVLTF.

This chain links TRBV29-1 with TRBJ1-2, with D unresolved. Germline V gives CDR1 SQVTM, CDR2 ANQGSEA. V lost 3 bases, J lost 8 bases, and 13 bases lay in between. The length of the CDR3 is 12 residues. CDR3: CSVDQQARGYTF. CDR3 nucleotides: TGCAGCGTTGATCAACAAGCTCGGGGCTACACCTTC.

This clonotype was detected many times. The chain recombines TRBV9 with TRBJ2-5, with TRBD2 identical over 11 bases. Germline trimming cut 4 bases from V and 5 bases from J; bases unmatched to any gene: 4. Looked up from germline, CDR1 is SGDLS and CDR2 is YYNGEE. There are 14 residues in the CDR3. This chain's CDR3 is CASSLAGGEETQYF. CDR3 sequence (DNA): TGTGCCAGCAGCCTAGCGGGAGGTGAGGAGACCCAGTACTTC.

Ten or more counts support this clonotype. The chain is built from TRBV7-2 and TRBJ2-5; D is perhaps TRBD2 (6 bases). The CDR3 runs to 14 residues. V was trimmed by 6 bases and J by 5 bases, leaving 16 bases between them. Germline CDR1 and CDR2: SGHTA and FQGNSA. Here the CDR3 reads CASRARALAETQYF. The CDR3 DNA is TGTGCCAGCAGGGCACGGGCGCTAGCGGAGACCCAGTACTTC.

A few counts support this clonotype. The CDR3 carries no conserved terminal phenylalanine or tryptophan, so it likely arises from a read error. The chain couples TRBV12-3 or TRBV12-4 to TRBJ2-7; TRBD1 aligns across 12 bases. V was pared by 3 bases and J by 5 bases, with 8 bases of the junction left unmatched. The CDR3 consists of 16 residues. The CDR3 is CASSLASGTGGDEQYL. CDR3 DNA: TGTGCCAGCAGTTTGGCCTCTGGGACAGGGGGCGACGAGCAGTACCTC.